One and the same sample provided the 20 T cell receptor beta chains below, sequenced in a study of T cell changes during pregnancy in multiple sclerosis. Sequencing was performed with immunoSEQ multiplex PCR; in TCRdb, only in-frame clones are kept and a portion is missing. There are tens of thousands of clones in the sample; 91% occur only once, and around 0.85% lies in the top ten. The starting material was peripheral blood, obtained before pregnancy. These receptors came from a female donor with multiple sclerosis, enrolled in a pregnancy study.

The CDR3 sequence: CSVEGFPVGGNTEAFF. The DNA for the CDR3 is TGCAGCGTTGAAGGCTTCCCAGTTGGAGGGAACACTGAAGCTTTCTTT. The rearrangement joins TRBV29-1 to TRBJ1-1; unclear D gene. This CDR3 is built from 16 residues. Germline CDR1 reads SQVTM; CDR2 reads ANQGSEA. V was trimmed by 1 base and J by 1 base, leaving 16 bases between them.

CDR3 loop: CASRREGVGNSPLHF. DNA of the CDR3: TGTGCCAGCAGGCGGGAAGGGGTTGGGAATTCACCCCTCCACTTT. The V call is TRBV6-5, the J call TRBJ1-6, with D possibly being TRBD1 (5 bases). Germline V gene sequence: CDR1 MNHEY, CDR2 SVGAGI. Trimming shortened V by 6 bases and J by 7 bases, and 16 bases separated the two germline ends. This CDR3 comprises 15 residues.

V gene TRBV6-6 combines with J gene TRBJ2-7, with TRBD2 as a possible D gene (6 bases). Trimming took 3 bases from V and 5 from J, leaving 14 bases between them. Germline CDR1 and CDR2: MNHNY and SVGAGI (reference sequence). This CDR3 contains 14 residues. The CDR3 DNA is TGTGCCAGCAGTTATTGGGGGAGGCGAGACGAGCAGTACTTC. Its translation: CASSYWGRRDEQYF.

This chain uses TRBV19 with TRBJ2-7, with TRBD1 matching over 9 bases. The CDR3 has 16 residues. The ends lost 4 bases at V and 2 bases at J; junction bases unmatched: 9. Germline CDR1 is LNHDA and CDR2 is SQIVND (reference sequence). CDR3 DNA: TGTGCCAGTAGTAACCCCCGGGACAGGGCGACCTACGAGCAGTACTTC. Protein product: CASSNPRDRATYEQYF.

The rearrangement links TRBV6-5 to TRBJ1-2; D not certain. Germline values: CDR1 MNHEY, CDR2 SVGAGI. CDR3 length: 15 amino acids. The germline V and J ends were trimmed by 0 bases and 4 bases, with 12 bases remaining between them. CDR3 in DNA: TGTGCCAGCAGTTACTCCTCAGGCCTCCTCTATGGCTACACCTTC. Amino acids: CASSYSSGLLYGYTF.

The chain carries TRBV30 and TRBJ2-7; D may be TRBD1 (6 bases). The CDR3 runs to 15 residues. Germline loops: CDR1 GTSNPN, CDR2 SVGIG (reference sequence). V dropped 3 bases and J dropped 3 bases, with 18 bases sitting between them. The CDR3 DNA reads as TGTGCCTGGAGCATATTAGACAGGCCCGACTACGAGCAGTACTTC. Residues: CAWSILDRPDYEQYF.

This sequence joins TRBV4-3 and TRBJ2-6; TRBD1 agrees at 11 bases. Germline CDR1 is LGHNA and CDR2 is YSLEER. The CDR3 totals 18 residues. The J segment lost 4 bases and the V segment lost 2 bases, leaving 7 bases of the junction unmatched. Written as DNA, the CDR3 is TGCGCCAGCAGCCAATCGGACAGGGGGCCGTCGGGGGCCAACGTCCTGACTTTC. Translation: CASSQSDRGPSGANVLTF.

Here the CDR3 reads CASSYPASSGNTIYF. The CDR3, as DNA: TGTGCCAGCAGTTACCCCGCCAGCTCTGGAAACACCATATATTTT. The rearrangement links TRBV6-6 to TRBJ1-3; D not resolved. V was trimmed by 2 bases and J by 0 bases, leaving 8 bases between them. The germline V gene encodes CDR1 MNHNY and CDR2 SVGAGI (reference sequence). The CDR3 length is 15 residues.

The rearrangement joins TRBV5-4 to TRBJ1-6; D possibly corresponds to TRBD1 (6 bases). Germline lookup yields CDR1 SGHNT and CDR2 YYREEE (reference sequence). This CDR3 has 17 amino acids. The V and J ends lost 5 bases and 7 bases respectively, with 22 bases between them. CDR3 bases: TGTGCCAGCAGTTATTCAGAGCCTACAGGGTGGAATTCACCCCTCCACTTT. It specifies CASSYSEPTGWNSPLHF.

This clone was counted only a few times. The V gene is TRBV15, the J gene TRBJ2-5; possible D gene TRBD2, 6 bases. The germline CDR1 and CDR2 sequences are LNHNV and YYDKDF (reference sequence). The V end was cut by 1 base, the J end by 4 bases, with 10 bases between. The CDR3 runs to 14 residues. The CDR3 sequence is CATSRVGRRETQYF. CDR3 bases: TGTGCCACCAGCAGAGTTGGGAGGCGAGAGACCCAGTACTTC.

The chain carries TRBV19 and TRBJ2-3; tentative D call: TRBD2 (7 bases). Trimming stripped 7 bases from V and 4 bases from J, with 15 bases between. Germline-derived CDR1 and CDR2 are LNHDA and SQIVND (reference sequence). This CDR3 is 14 amino acids long. CDR3 in amino acids: CASKSGGLPDTQYF. The CDR3 bases are TGTGCCAGTAAGTCGGGGGGCCTTCCAGATACGCAGTATTTT.

The rearrangement links TRBV9 to TRBJ2-1; 9 bases map to TRBD1. CDR1 and CDR2 (germline): SGDLS, YYNGEE. V shed 3 bases and J 6 bases; nucleotides not matched to a gene: 4. The CDR3 is 14 amino acids. CDR3 DNA: TGTGCCAGCAGCGAGGGGACAGGGACCAATGAGCAGTTCTTC. Its protein product is CASSEGTGTNEQFF.

The chain links TRBV6-1 to TRBJ2-6, with D hard to call. V was shortened by 5 bases and J by 0 bases, with 5 bases between the two germline ends. The CDR3 is 14 amino acids. Germline assignment: CDR1 MNHNS and CDR2 SASEGT. CDR3 loop: CASSHSSGANVLTF. For the CDR3, the DNA is TGTGCCAGCAGTCACAGCTCTGGGGCCAACGTCCTGACTTTC.

The chain joins TRBV6-6 to TRBJ2-3; 9 positions agree with TRBD2. The junction had 7 bases not matched to a gene; V was cut back by 5 bases and J by 4 bases. The CDR3 is made up of 15 amino acids. Germline CDR1 and CDR2: MNHNY and SVGAGI (reference sequence). The CDR3 loop is CASSIRAGGADTQYF. The DNA of the CDR3 is TGTGCCAGCAGTATTCGAGCGGGGGGCGCAGATACGCAGTATTTT.

The V gene is TRBV5-6, the J gene TRBJ2-7, with a tentative D call TRBD2 (7 bases). With 4 bases removed from V and 3 bases from J, the gap between germline ends came to 14 bases. The CDR3 runs 14 residues. Germline assignment: CDR1 SGHDT and CDR2 YYEEEE. The CDR3 nucleotides are TGTGCCAGCAGCCCGGTAGGGGGGGACTACGAGCAGTACTTC. Its translation is CASSPVGGDYEQYF.

The V and J genes are TRBV5-1 and TRBJ2-3, with 11 bases aligning to TRBD2. There are 20 residues in the CDR3. The V gene's germline CDR1 is SGHRS and CDR2 YFSETQ. Trimming removed 0 bases from V and 1 base from J; junction bases left unmatched: 13. The CDR3 loop is CASSLAVAGGPILGTDTQYF. Here the CDR3 DNA reads TGCGCCAGCAGCTTGGCTGTAGCGGGGGGGCCGATCCTCGGCACAGATACGCAGTATTTT.

This chain uses TRBV18 with TRBJ1-1; unclear D gene. The CDR3 spans 18 residues. V shed 2 bases and J shed 0 bases, with 19 bases lying between them. CDR1 is KGHSH and CDR2 is LQKENI in the germline V gene. The CDR3 is CASSPLSFQVNLNTEAFF. In DNA form, the CDR3 reads TGTGCCAGCTCACCATTGAGTTTTCAGGTCAACCTGAACACTGAAGCTTTCTTT.

The chain has TRBV29-1 and TRBJ2-3, with D possibly being TRBD2 (5 bases). Trimming left V 5 bases short and J 1 base short, with 7 bases between. Germline V CDR1 and CDR2: SQVTM, ANQGSEA. This CDR3 has 12 amino acids. The DNA for the CDR3 is TGCAGCGTTCGGGGTGGCACAGATACGCAGTATTTT. Amino acid sequence: CSVRGGTDTQYF.

The chain employs TRBV5-5 and TRBJ1-4, with a weak D call TRBD1 (5 bases). Germline CDR1 reads SGHKS; CDR2 reads YYEKEE (reference sequence). Between the trimmed V and J ends, which lost 4 bases and 4 bases, there was a span of 26 bases. There are 19 residues in the CDR3. In nucleotides, the CDR3 is TGTGCCAGCAGCCTGAGGGGAGGGGCAGGGACCCTTCGTAATGAAAAACTGTTTTTT. This encodes CASSLRGGAGTLRNEKLFF.

The chain joins TRBV9 to TRBJ1-2; tentatively, D is TRBD1 (5 bases). Germline values: CDR1 SGDLS, CDR2 YYNGEE. This CDR3 is built from 14 residues. V lost 0 bases, J lost 4 bases, and 10 bases lay in between. The CDR3 DNA is TGTGCCAGCAGCGTAGAAGCAGGGTCCTATGGCTACACCTTC. This translates into CASSVEAGSYGYTF.